A single sample gave rise to the 18 T cell receptor beta chains below, sequenced in a study of chemoradiotherapy in HPV16-positive cancers. Generated by immunoSEQ multiplex PCR, the TCRdb table keeps only in-frame clones and is missing some. Of around 30,000 clones in the sample, about 90% were seen once. Sequenced material: blood, taken from a patient who underwent chemoradiotherapy. Receptors originate from a human donor with HPV-associated anogenital cancer.

The gene calls are TRBV7-8 and TRBJ2-3; 15 bases are shared with TRBD2. With 1 base clipped from V and 6 bases from J, the junction kept 14 bases outside the gene matches. The CDR3 loop spans 20 amino acids. The V gene's germline CDR1 is SGHVS and CDR2 FQNEAQ. As DNA, the CDR3 is TGTGCCAGCAGCTTAGGGACTAGCGGGAGGGCGGTGGGGTCGGGGGATACGCAGTATTTT. Translating gives CASSLGTSGRAVGSGDTQYF.

This CDR3 is CASSLGLAGGLDEQFF. In DNA form, the CDR3 reads TGTGCCAGCAGCTTAGGGCTAGCGGGAGGGTTGGATGAGCAGTTCTTC. The chain combines TRBV7-9 with TRBJ2-1; 12 nucleotides agree with TRBD2. V was clipped by 1 base and J by 8 bases; unmatched bases: 6. The germline gives CDR1 SEHNR, CDR2 FQNEAQ (reference sequence). CDR3 length: 16 residues.

V and J are TRBV28 and TRBJ2-1; the D gene is possibly TRBD2 (6 bases). The ends were cut back, 7 bases at V and 3 bases at J, with 16 bases in the middle. CDR3 size: 15 residues. Germline V CDR1 and CDR2: MDHEN, SYDVKM. The CDR3 DNA follows: TGTGCCAGCATCTCCCGGCCCGGGAGCTACAATGAGCAGTTCTTC. It codes for CASISRPGSYNEQFF.

This clone appeared a single time. The chain links TRBV5-6 to TRBJ2-5, with D perhaps matching TRBD1 or TRBD2 (5 bases each). Trimming cost V 3 bases and J 2 bases, with 8 bases left between them. CDR3 length: 13 residues. From germline, CDR1 is SGHDT and CDR2 YYEEEE. DNA of the CDR3: TGTGCCAGCAGCTGGGACCAACAAGAGACCCAGTACTTC. As protein: CASSWDQQETQYF.

The V and J genes are TRBV7-2 and TRBJ1-1, with no clear D. The germline V gene has CDR1 SGHTA and CDR2 FQGNSA. The CDR3 contains 12 residues. Trimming left V 1 base short and J 11 bases short, with 11 bases between. CDR3 protein: CASSLDSLRAFF. The CDR3 DNA follows: TGTGCCAGCAGCTTAGATTCCCTGAGGGCTTTCTTT.

This clone was seen once. The chain links TRBV5-4 to TRBJ1-3; 8 positions match TRBD1. CDR1 SGHNT and CDR2 YYREEE come from the germline V gene (reference sequence). This CDR3 region has 15 residues. Losses at the gene ends were 2 bases for V and 0 bases for J; bases not matched to a gene: 1. The CDR3 sequence: CASSLGTGSGNTIYF. The CDR3 nucleotides are TGTGCCAGCAGCTTAGGGACAGGCTCTGGAAACACCATATATTTT.

The chain carries TRBV7-2 and TRBJ2-7, with D possibly called TRBD1 or TRBD2 (5 bases each). The CDR3 length is 15 residues. V lost 2 bases and J 2 bases, leaving 13 bases between the germline ends. Per germline, CDR1 SGHTA and CDR2 FQGNSA. The CDR3 spells CASSLHSGPAYEQYF. For the CDR3, the DNA is TGTGCCAGCAGCTTACATTCGGGACCGGCCTACGAGCAGTACTTC.

The chain uses TRBV7-6 and TRBJ1-3; 9 bases line up with TRBD1. The V gene end was trimmed by 5 bases and the J gene end by 3 bases; junction bases not matched to a gene: 14. This CDR3 has 18 amino acids. Per the germline V gene, CDR1 is SGHVS and CDR2 is FNYEAQ. CDR3 in DNA: TGTGCCAGCAGCCGAGGGACAGGGCAAGGGATTGGTGGAAACACCATATATTTT. This codes for CASSRGTGQGIGGNTIYF. Full variable domain (rest looked up from reference TRBV7-6 and TRBJ1-3): GAGVSQSPRYKVTKRGQDVALRCDPISGHVSLYWYRQALGQGPEFLTYFNYEAQQDKSGLPNDRFSAERPEGSISTLTIQRTEQRDSAMYRCASSRGTGQGIGGNTIYFGEGSWLTVV.

The chain has TRBV6-5 and TRBJ2-7, with 7 bases lining up with TRBD2. The V segment lost 0 bases and the J segment 0 bases; nucleotides outside the gene matches: 5. The length of the CDR3 is 16 residues. Germline loops: CDR1 MNHEY, CDR2 SVGAGI. In nucleotides, the CDR3 is TGTGCCAGCAGTTACTCCGGGGGGACCATCTCCTACGAGCAGTACTTC. This sequence encodes CASSYSGGTISYEQYF.

V usage is TRBV2 and J usage is TRBJ1-2, with D maybe TRBD1 (6 bases). The CDR3 consists of 15 residues. Germline CDR1 is SNHLY and CDR2 is FYNNEI. The ends were cut back, 6 bases at V and 3 bases at J, with 17 bases in the middle. CDR3 region: CASRAGRGHDYGYTF. The DNA for the CDR3 is TGTGCCAGCAGGGCTGGTCGGGGGCATGACTATGGCTACACCTTC.

The CDR3 DNA is TGTGCCAGCAGCCCCCAGGGGCGGCAGCCCCAGCATTTT. Translating gives CASSPQGRQPQHF. The J gene is TRBJ1-5, the V gene TRBV4-2; weak D call: TRBD1 (6 bases). CDR1 is LGHNA, CDR2 YNFKEQ, per germline. V was cut by 4 bases and J by 7 bases, with 11 bases left in between. CDR3 size: 13 residues.

V and J are TRBV11-2 and TRBJ2-1; D may match TRBD1 or TRBD2 (6 bases each). Germline V CDR1 and CDR2: SGHAT, FQNNGV. The V and J ends lost 4 bases and 6 bases respectively, with 16 bases between them. The CDR3 covers 15 residues. CDR3 DNA sequence: TGTGCCAGCAGCTATCTAGAGGGGGGAGGCAATGAGCAGTTCTTC. Its translation is CASSYLEGGGNEQFF.

The chain couples TRBV27 to TRBJ1-5; no reliable D call. This CDR3 has 15 amino acids. V lost 2 bases to trimming and J lost 2 bases, with 10 bases between them. Germline CDR1 MNHEY, CDR2 SMNVEV (reference sequence). As DNA, the CDR3 is TGTGCCAGCAGTTTAGGGAGGGAAGGCAATCAGCCCCAGCATTTT. Translated: CASSLGREGNQPQHF.

The genes are TRBV29-1 and TRBJ2-6, with D hard to call. The V and J ends lost 5 bases and 0 bases respectively, with 8 bases between them. Per the germline V gene, CDR1 is SQVTM and CDR2 is ANQGSEA. This CDR3 spans 14 amino acids. CDR3 protein: CSVNGFSGANVLTF. CDR3 nucleotides: TGCAGCGTTAACGGATTCTCTGGGGCCAACGTCCTGACTTTC.

The chain couples TRBV5-5 to TRBJ1-5; D unclear. This CDR3 comprises 16 residues. Germline V gives CDR1 SGHKS, CDR2 YYEKEE (reference sequence). Trimming removed 4 bases from V and 3 bases from J, with 17 bases in between. The CDR3 reads CASSPDFRGYNQPQHF. CDR3 bases: TGTGCCAGCAGCCCGGACTTTAGAGGTTACAATCAGCCCCAGCATTTT. The whole variable domain, filled in from reference TRBV5-5 and TRBJ1-5, reads DAGVTQSPTHLIKTRGQQVTLRCSPISGHKSVSWYQQVLGQGPQFIFQYYEKEERGRGNFPDRFSARQFPNYSSELNVNALLLGDSALYLCASSPDFRGYNQPQHFGDGTRLSIL.

J is TRBJ1-6 and V is TRBV5-4; tentatively, D is TRBD1 (5 bases). Trimming cost V 0 bases and J 8 bases, with 9 bases left between them. The CDR3 has 14 residues. Germline values: CDR1 SGHNT, CDR2 YYREEE (reference sequence). Here the CDR3 DNA reads TGTGCCAGCAGCTTGGCAGGGATTTATTCACCCCTCCACTTT. As protein: CASSLAGIYSPLHF.

This clone has a single count. The chain couples TRBV5-1 to TRBJ1-2; D possibly corresponds to TRBD1 (6 bases). CDR3 length: 13 residues. Germline V lookup: CDR1 SGHRS, CDR2 YFSETQ. V lost 3 bases to trimming and J lost 5 bases, with 11 bases between them. Here the CDR3 reads CASSWDTSYGYTF. CDR3 coding DNA: TGCGCCAGCAGCTGGGACACGAGTTATGGCTACACCTTC.

J is TRBJ1-2 and V is TRBV7-9; the D is unclear. Germline CDR1 is SEHNR and CDR2 is FQNEAQ (reference sequence). The CDR3 totals 15 residues. V was pared by 2 bases and J by 2 bases, with 12 bases between. The CDR3 protein is CASSLMEGSNYGYTF. The CDR3 bases are TGTGCCAGCAGCTTAATGGAGGGTTCCAACTATGGCTACACCTTC. The variable domain in full, completed from reference TRBV7-9 and TRBJ1-2, reads DTGVSQNPRHKITKRGQNVTFRCDPISEHNRLYWYRQTLGQGPEFLTYFQNEAQLEKSRLLSDRFSAERPKGSFSTLEIQRTEQGDSAMYLCASSLMEGSNYGYTFGSGTRLTVV.